Each of the 21 T cell receptor beta chains below was sequenced from the same sample in a study of blood T cell repertoires in COVID-19. Generated by immunoSEQ multiplex PCR, the TCRdb table keeps only in-frame clones and is missing some. The sample records 190,000 or so clones, 70% to 90% being singletons. The sequenced sample was peripheral blood. The origin of the receptors is a man aged 35-49 years with active or convalescent COVID-19.

The rearrangement links TRBV11-3 to TRBJ1-2; TRBD1 matches at 10 bases. The CDR3 is made up of 15 amino acids. Germline V gives CDR1 SGHNT, CDR2 YENEEA. V dropped 3 bases and J dropped 2; count of bases not matched to a gene: 3. The CDR3 reads CASSFSGQGNYGYTF. The CDR3 DNA sequence: TGTGCCAGCAGCTTCTCGGGACAGGGGAACTATGGCTACACCTTC. Full variable domain (missing parts from reference TRBV11-3 and TRBJ1-2): EAGVVQSPRYKIIEKKQPVAFWCNPISGHNTLYWYLQNLGQGPELLIRYENEEAVDDSQLPKDRFSAERLKGVDSTLKIQPAELGDSAVYLCASSFSGQGNYGYTFGSGTRLTVV.

The V call is TRBV2, the J call TRBJ2-4; 10 positions agree with TRBD1. CDR3 length: 16 amino acids. Germline V CDR1 and CDR2: SNHLY, FYNNEI. V was pared by 6 bases and J by 0 bases, with 5 bases of the junction left unmatched. The CDR3 reads CASRQGQGVAKNIQYF. Written as DNA, the CDR3 is TGTGCCAGCAGACAAGGACAGGGGGTAGCCAAAAACATTCAGTACTTC.

This chain uses TRBV5-1 with TRBJ1-4, with D maybe TRBD1 (5 bases). Germline CDR1 and CDR2: SGHRS and YFSETQ. V dropped 5 bases and J dropped 9 bases, with 8 bases sitting between them. CDR3 length equals 11 residues. CDR3 coding DNA: TGCGCCAGCAGGGGGGGTAAAAAACTGTTTTTT. It translates to CASRGGKKLFF.

The table lists this clone with a few counts. The V gene is TRBV30, the J gene TRBJ1-5; 8 nucleotides line up with TRBD1. V lost 0 bases and J lost 1; bases outside the gene matches: 2. This CDR3 comprises 15 residues. Germline CDR1 GTSNPN, CDR2 SVGIG (reference sequence). CDR3 sequence reads: CAWSVGQVSNQPQHF. The CDR3 coding sequence is TGTGCCTGGAGTGTGGGACAGGTCAGCAATCAGCCCCAGCATTTT.

The V and J genes are TRBV10-3 and TRBJ1-1; no reliable D call. The CDR3 is 11 residues long. Germline CDR1 ENHRY, CDR2 SYGVKD. V lost 3 bases to trimming and J lost 5 bases, with 4 bases between them. The CDR3 loop reads CAISDQTEAFF. The CDR3 DNA follows: TGTGCCATCAGTGATCAGACTGAAGCTTTCTTT.

J is TRBJ2-5 and V is TRBV2, with TRBD2 identical over 9 bases. The CDR3 consists of 14 residues. Unmatched junction bases numbered 7, after V lost 8 bases and J lost 3 bases. Germline CDR1 reads SNHLY; CDR2 reads FYNNEI. CDR3 residues: CASGAGGPEETQYF. DNA of the CDR3: TGTGCCAGCGGGGCGGGGGGGCCAGAAGAGACCCAGTACTTC.

The rearrangement links TRBV4-2 to TRBJ2-3, with D uncertain. The V end lost 0 bases, the J end lost 2 bases, and 9 bases lay between the germline ends. The germline V gene encodes CDR1 LGHNA and CDR2 YNFKEQ. The CDR3 length is 15 residues. CDR3 nucleotides: TGTGCCAGCAGCCAAGAAGTCAGGATCACAGATACGCAGTATTTT. Translation: CASSQEVRITDTQYF.

The V and J genes are TRBV4-1 and TRBJ2-5; TRBD2 might be the D (6 bases). The CDR3 sequence is 15 residues long. The V end lost 1 base, the J end lost 3 bases, and 12 bases lay between the germline ends. From germline, CDR1 is MGHRA and CDR2 YSYEKL. The CDR3 protein is CASSQGYSGKETQYF. In DNA form, the CDR3 reads TGCGCCAGCAGCCAAGGTTATAGCGGAAAAGAGACCCAGTACTTC.

In its sample, this clone was seen many times. This chain uses TRBV6-1 with TRBJ2-7, with 8 positions matching TRBD1. V was pared by 2 bases and J by 1 base, with 10 bases of the junction left unmatched. CDR3 size: 17 residues. Per the germline V gene, CDR1 is MNHNS and CDR2 is SASEGT. CDR3 DNA sequence: TGTGCCAGCAGTGAATCCCATGGGACAGGCGGATCCTACGAGCAGTACTTC. Its translation: CASSESHGTGGSYEQYF.

The chain recombines TRBV5-1 with TRBJ2-5; TRBD1 matches 12 bases. CDR1 is SGHRS, CDR2 YFSETQ, per germline. Trimming at V came to 4 bases and at J to 5 bases, leaving 3 bases not matched to a gene. This CDR3 spans 14 amino acids. In DNA, the CDR3 is TGCGCCAGCAGCATGGGACAGGGGGCGGAGACCCAGTACTTC. Amino acid sequence: CASSMGQGAETQYF. The full variable domain, its missing parts supplied by reference TRBV5-1 and TRBJ2-5, is KAGVTQTPRYLIKTRGQQVTLSCSPISGHRSVSWYQQTPGQGLQFLFEYFSETQRNKGNFPGRFSGRQFSNSRSEMNVSTLELGDSALYLCASSMGQGAETQYFGPGTRLLVL.

This sequence joins TRBV7-9 and TRBJ1-1; D call uncertain. This CDR3 contains 13 residues. Germline V lookup: CDR1 SEHNR, CDR2 FQNEAQ (reference sequence). V lost 2 bases, J lost 7 bases, and 11 bases lay in between. CDR3 in DNA: TGTGCCAGCAGCTTATCGGTGGCGGGTGAAGCTTTCTTT. Translation gives CASSLSVAGEAFF.

The V and J genes are TRBV10-3 and TRBJ2-5, with 8 bases identical to TRBD2. J lost 4 bases, V lost 8 bases, and 6 bases had no gene match. Germline V gene data show CDR1 as ENHRY and CDR2 as SYGVKD. The CDR3 is made up of 13 amino acids. The CDR3 region has the DNA TGTGCCATCGCATCCGGGGGGGCAGAGACCCAGTACTTC. Translating gives CAIASGGAETQYF.

V and J are TRBV3-1 (or the pseudogene TRBV3-2) and TRBJ2-3; perhaps TRBD2 as D (6 bases). The CDR3 totals 14 residues. Between the trimmed V and J ends, which lost 4 bases and 12 bases, there was a span of 20 bases. Germline lookup yields CDR1 LGHDT and CDR2 YNNKEL (reference sequence). CDR3 bases: TGTGCCAGCAGCCGCCCCGGGGGTCCCTTAATCCAGTATTTT. Translating it yields CASSRPGGPLIQYF.

The genes are TRBV6-6 and TRBJ1-5; D may be TRBD1 (6 bases). Germline CDR1 reads MNHNY; CDR2 reads SVGAGI (reference sequence). The CDR3 is made up of 14 amino acids. V was shortened by 7 bases and J by 5 bases, with 15 bases between the two germline ends. CDR3 DNA: TGTGCCAGCACCACAGCGGGGGCCCATCAGCCCCAGCATTTT. The encoded protein is CASTTAGAHQPQHF.

The chain uses TRBV7-3 and TRBJ2-5; 8 positions match TRBD1. Germline V CDR1 and CDR2: SGHTA, FQGTGA. The CDR3 consists of 15 residues. V was clipped by 5 bases and J by 4 bases; unmatched bases: 9. CDR3 sequence (DNA): TGTGCCAGCAGCCCCGGGACAGGCGGCGGAGAGACCCAGTACTTC. Amino acid sequence: CASSPGTGGGETQYF.

The chain combines TRBV12-3 or TRBV12-4 with TRBJ1-1, with a possible D match to TRBD1 (6 bases). V shed 4 bases and J shed 7 bases, with 13 bases lying between them. The CDR3 spans 13 residues. The CDR3 is CASSSQGSGEAFF. CDR3 nucleotides: TGTGCCAGCAGTTCACAGGGCAGTGGTGAAGCTTTCTTT.

This chain links TRBV5-4 with TRBJ2-3; possibly TRBD2 for D (6 bases). CDR1 SGHNT and CDR2 YYREEE come from the germline V gene (reference sequence). This CDR3 has 14 amino acids. V lost 2 bases to trimming and J lost 5 bases, with 12 bases between them. The CDR3 protein is CASSFSGLRDTQYF. The DNA of the CDR3 is TGTGCCAGCAGCTTTAGCGGATTAAGAGATACGCAGTATTTT.

This clone was picked up one time. The chain combines TRBV5-4 with TRBJ2-1; 8 bases match TRBD2. V was pared by 4 bases and J by 2 bases, with 8 bases of the junction left unmatched. In germline, CDR1 is SGHNT, CDR2 YYREEE (reference sequence). The CDR3 has 16 residues. In nucleotides, the CDR3 is TGTGCCAGCAGCCCTCACGGGGGGGGTACCTACAATGAGCAGTTCTTC. As protein: CASSPHGGGTYNEQFF.

The V call is TRBV27, the J call TRBJ2-2, with 15 bases matching TRBD2. Germline CDR1 MNHEY, CDR2 SMNVEV (reference sequence). CDR3 size: 16 residues. With V trimmed by 6 bases and J by 3 bases, 2 bases remained unmatched. CDR3 residues: CASSGTSGGYTGELFF. The CDR3 DNA follows: TGTGCCAGCAGCGGGACTAGCGGGGGGTACACCGGGGAGCTGTTTTTT.

The chain carries TRBV2 and TRBJ1-2; weak D call: TRBD1 (6 bases). Trimming removed 7 bases at V and 4 bases at J, with 10 bases between. This CDR3 has 12 amino acids. CDR1 is SNHLY, CDR2 FYNNEI, per germline. The CDR3 bases are TGTGCCAGCACCCGGACAGTCTATGGCTACACCTTC. Translating it yields CASTRTVYGYTF.

The chain has TRBV3-1 (or the pseudogene TRBV3-2) and TRBJ1-3, with 8 bases identical to TRBD1. With 4 bases clipped from V and 1 base from J, the junction kept 9 bases outside the gene matches. The CDR3 loop spans 17 amino acids. Germline V gene data show CDR1 as LGHDT and CDR2 as YNNKEL (reference sequence). The DNA for the CDR3 is TGTGCCAGCAGCCCCCGACAGGGGTTTAGGTCTGGAAACACCATATATTTT. Residues: CASSPRQGFRSGNTIYF.